This TCR beta chain was obtained from a study of T-cell memory formation after mild COVID-19. The overall study: Most TCR clusters belonged to a single donor. Study outcomes and limitations: Later expanders leaned CD4+, whereas day 15 to 85 contracting clones were balanced CD4/CD8. Shrinking CD4+ clones were chiefly CM and EM; CD8+ ones were chiefly EMRA.

TCRalpha and TCRbeta libraries used 5'RACE with constant-segment primers and UMIs. A single record per CDR3 protein comes from TCRdb applying MiXCR to the 5' RACE reads. The table shows around 370,000 distinct CDR3 sequences, with about 21% occurring only once. This clonotype has only a few counts. Its antigen is not known. The TCR originated in an adult woman who had mild COVID-19 (a few samples of this study predate the infection). Cell type and time point are not known. The sample consisted of PBMCs or a T cell subset sorted from them (not recorded which).

The CDR3 DNA reads TGCGCCAGCAGCCTTCAGGGGGCACTCTACGAGCAGTACTTC. Its protein product is CASSLQGALYEQYF. J is TRBJ2-7 and V is TRBV5-1; 8 bases align to TRBD1. CDR1 and CDR2 (germline): SGHRS, YFSETQ. J was trimmed by 3 bases and V by 4 bases; bases with no gene match: 6. This CDR3 contains 14 residues.